This note documents a single T cell receptor (beta chain) sequence. The sample originates from a study of OX40 agonist ivuxolimab in advanced cancers. Looking at the study overall: Hepatocellular carcinoma, melanoma, renal cell or head and neck cancer occurred in dose-escalation patients.

The table came from immunoSEQ multiplex PCR; TCRdb's copy has only in-frame clones and leaves some out. Here the sample spans around 70,000 clones, roughly 90% being singletons. Enrollment shut out patients with autoimmune disease history or systemic immunosuppression. The length of the CDR3 is 15 residues. V lost 4 bases and J lost 5, with 15 bases in between. From germline, CDR1 is SGHTA and CDR2 FQGTGA. The genes are TRBV7-3 and TRBJ2-1; D may be TRBD2 (6 bases). The starting material was CD4+ or CD8+ T cells sorted from blood, obtained in a trial of the OX40 agonist ivuxolimab. The source is an adult with an advanced solid tumor such as melanoma, head and neck, liver or kidney cancer. The CDR3: CASSYPGAGDNEQFF. The CDR3 nucleotides read TGTGCCAGCAGCTATCCGGGAGCCGGGGACAATGAGCAGTTCTTC.